This T cell receptor (beta chain) was identified during a study of T cells after posttransplantation cyclophosphamide. General study results and limits: Skin or GI-infiltrating T cells shared few TRB sequences with blood. Recipient CMV seropositivity and CMV reactivation strongly tracked TRB clonality. Donor CD8+ memory clones often dominated recipient blood repertoires at later times.

Data came from immunoSEQ multiplex PCR; TCRdb stores just in-frame clones and leaves some out. The repertoire consists of 30,000 to 50,000 clones, none detected only once. CDR1 LNHDA and CDR2 SQIVND come from the germline V gene (reference sequence). The CDR3 sequence is 15 residues long. The ends lost 3 bases at V and 3 bases at J; junction bases unmatched: 4. The sample holds many counts of this clone. Its matching antigen is unknown. This clonotype was obtained from a woman between 45 and 60 years old in good health and a related stem cell transplant donor. The specimen was PBMCs. V is TRBV19 and J is TRBJ1-2; 10 bases match TRBD1. The CDR3 nucleotides read TGTGCCAGTAGTATTAGACAGGGGGCGGACTATGGCTACACCTTC. Amino acid sequence: CASSIRQGADYGYTF.